The rows below give T cell receptor beta chains drawn from one sample of a study of Ad26.COV2.S vaccination and SARS-CoV-2 variants. Repertoires were generated with immunoSEQ multiplex PCR, while TCRdb's copy carries only in-frame clones and drops some. The table lists about 440,000 clones, about 92% of them singletons. This material consisted of peripheral blood, taken in a trial of Ad26.COV2.S vaccine versus placebo. All receptors come from a person between 18 and 65 years old who received the Ad26.COV2.S COVID-19 vaccine or a placebo. Each CDR3 is given with its conserved first and last residue. Fields, in order: V gene, J gene, clone size, D gene, CDR3 protein, CDR3 DNA. D genes are given only for firm matches. The size entry is marked missing in some rows and otherwise reads once, few, many or a size class.

v_call: TRBV11-2
j_call: TRBJ2-7
clone_size: .
d_call: .
cdr3_aa: CASSLGPGSYEQYF
cdr3_nt: TGTGCCAGCAGCTTAGGTCCGGGGAGCTACGAGCAGTACTTC

v_call: TRBV5-1
j_call: TRBJ1-4
clone_size: once
d_call: .
cdr3_aa: CASSPGGHNEKLFF
cdr3_nt: TGCGCCAGCAGCCCGGGGGGCCACAATGAAAAACTGTTTTTT

v_call: TRBV19
j_call: TRBJ2-7
clone_size: .
d_call: .
cdr3_aa: CASSINRRTYEQYF
cdr3_nt: TGTGCCAGTAGTATAAATCGACGGACCTACGAGCAGTACTTC

v_call: TRBV28
j_call: TRBJ2-7
clone_size: .
d_call: .
cdr3_aa: CASRLTGTVSYEQYF
cdr3_nt: TGTGCCAGCAGACTGACCGGGACGGTATCCTACGAGCAGTACTTC

v_call: TRBV7-9
j_call: TRBJ2-1
clone_size: .
d_call: .
cdr3_aa: CASSAPGTNNEQFF
cdr3_nt: TGTGCCAGCAGCGCCCCCGGGACAAATAATGAGCAGTTCTTC

v_call: TRBV3-1/TRBV3-2
j_call: TRBJ2-5
clone_size: once
d_call: .
cdr3_aa: CASSQAASSLLETQYF
cdr3_nt: TGTGCCAGCAGCCAAGCGGCTAGCTCTCTGCTCGAGACCCAGTACTTC

v_call: TRBV6-2/TRBV6-3
j_call: TRBJ2-1
clone_size: .
d_call: TRBD1
cdr3_aa: CASSLSGTAYNEQFF
cdr3_nt: TGTGCCAGCAGTCTCTCAGGGACAGCCTACAATGAGCAGTTCTTC

v_call: TRBV6-5
j_call: TRBJ1-1
clone_size: .
d_call: .
cdr3_aa: CASKGTMNTEAFF
cdr3_nt: TGTGCCAGCAAGGGGACTATGAACACTGAAGCTTTCTTT

v_call: TRBV29-1
j_call: TRBJ2-4
clone_size: once
d_call: .
cdr3_aa: CSVHENVQYF
cdr3_nt: TGCAGCGTCCATGAGAACGTTCAGTACTTC

v_call: TRBV7-9
j_call: TRBJ2-7
clone_size: .
d_call: .
cdr3_aa: CASSPQGTFSYEQYF
cdr3_nt: TGTGCCAGCAGCCCACAGGGGACTTTCTCCTACGAGCAGTACTTC

v_call: TRBV6-5
j_call: TRBJ2-3
clone_size: once
d_call: TRBD2
cdr3_aa: CASRAGLAAPDTQYF
cdr3_nt: TGTGCCAGCAGGGCGGGACTAGCGGCGCCAGATACGCAGTATTTT

v_call: TRBV4-3
j_call: TRBJ2-5
clone_size: .
d_call: TRBD2
cdr3_aa: CASSQGGSSGGVQETQYF
cdr3_nt: TGCGCCAGCAGCCAAGGGGGCTCTAGCGGGGGAGTTCAAGAGACCCAGTACTTC

v_call: TRBV5-6
j_call: TRBJ2-2
clone_size: once
d_call: .
cdr3_aa: CASSLATGELFF
cdr3_nt: TGTGCCAGCAGCTTAGCCACCGGGGAGCTGTTTTTT

v_call: TRBV19
j_call: TRBJ2-5
clone_size: .
d_call: .
cdr3_aa: CASIGEETQYF
cdr3_nt: TGTGCCAGTATCGGGGAGGAGACCCAGTACTTC

v_call: TRBV18
j_call: TRBJ2-1
clone_size: .
d_call: .
cdr3_aa: CASSPGSEQFF
cdr3_nt: TGTGCCAGCTCACCGGGCTCTGAGCAGTTCTTC

v_call: TRBV7-8
j_call: TRBJ2-7
clone_size: .
d_call: .
cdr3_aa: CASIKRGGRSYEQYF
cdr3_nt: TGTGCCAGCATCAAAAGGGGGGGGCGGTCCTACGAGCAGTACTTC

v_call: TRBV11-1
j_call: TRBJ1-2
clone_size: .
d_call: .
cdr3_aa: CASSRYQSDGYTF
cdr3_nt: TGTGCCAGCAGCCGATACCAGAGCGATGGCTACACCTTC

v_call: TRBV6-4
j_call: TRBJ2-7
clone_size: once
d_call: .
cdr3_aa: CASSVCSDEQYF
cdr3_nt: TGTGCCAGCAGTGTATGTAGCGACGAGCAGTACTTC

v_call: TRBV11-3
j_call: TRBJ2-3
clone_size: .
d_call: .
cdr3_aa: CASSFSSTDTQYF
cdr3_nt: TGTGCCAGCAGCTTTTCCAGCACAGATACGCAGTATTTT

v_call: TRBV5-6
j_call: TRBJ2-7
clone_size: .
d_call: TRBD2
cdr3_aa: CASSSLKAGGSYEQYF
cdr3_nt: TGTGCCAGCAGCTCGTTGAAAGCGGGAGGTTCCTACGAGCAGTACTTC

v_call: TRBV4-1
j_call: TRBJ2-3
clone_size: .
d_call: TRBD2
cdr3_aa: CASSQLLAGSTDTQYF
cdr3_nt: TGCGCCAGCAGCCAGCTACTAGCGGGGAGCACAGATACGCAGTATTTT

v_call: TRBV4-1
j_call: TRBJ2-7
clone_size: .
d_call: TRBD2
cdr3_aa: CASSLTSGAGYEQYF
cdr3_nt: TGCGCCAGCAGCCTGACTAGCGGGGCAGGATACGAGCAGTACTTC

v_call: TRBV19
j_call: TRBJ2-2
clone_size: .
d_call: .
cdr3_aa: CASSGSINTGELFF
cdr3_nt: TGTGCCAGTAGTGGGTCGATCAACACCGGGGAGCTGTTTTTT

v_call: TRBV9
j_call: TRBJ2-3
clone_size: .
d_call: .
cdr3_aa: CASSVVGDPDTQYF
cdr3_nt: TGTGCCAGCAGCGTAGTAGGGGACCCAGATACGCAGTATTTT

v_call: TRBV10-2
j_call: TRBJ1-6
clone_size: few
d_call: .
cdr3_aa: CASTGQSSNSPLHF
cdr3_nt: TGCGCCAGCACCGGACAGAGCTCCAATTCACCCCTCCACTTT

v_call: TRBV27
j_call: TRBJ2-4
clone_size: .
d_call: TRBD2
cdr3_aa: CASSPRPPREIAKNIQYF
cdr3_nt: TGTGCCAGCAGTCCCCGCCCCCCGCGGGAGATAGCCAAAAACATTCAGTACTTC

v_call: TRBV24-1
j_call: TRBJ2-2
clone_size: .
d_call: .
cdr3_aa: CATSGGSTGELFF
cdr3_nt: TGTGCCACCAGTGGAGGGAGCACCGGGGAGCTGTTTTTT

v_call: TRBV4-2
j_call: TRBJ1-1
clone_size: .
d_call: .
cdr3_aa: CASSQDTGTAYYGAFF
cdr3_nt: TGTGCCAGCAGCCAAGATACAGGTACGGCCTATTACGGAGCTTTCTTT

v_call: TRBV11-2
j_call: TRBJ2-7
clone_size: .
d_call: .
cdr3_aa: CASSSLRGNPYEQYF
cdr3_nt: TGTGCCAGCAGCTCGCTGCGGGGCAACCCCTACGAGCAGTACTTC

v_call: TRBV28
j_call: TRBJ2-4
clone_size: .
d_call: .
cdr3_aa: CASNQGAKNIQYF
cdr3_nt: TGTGCCAGCAACCAGGGGGCCAAAAACATTCAGTACTTC

v_call: TRBV5-1
j_call: TRBJ2-3
clone_size: .
d_call: .
cdr3_aa: CASSPGATSTDTQYF
cdr3_nt: TGCGCCAGCAGCCCAGGCGCTACTAGCACAGATACGCAGTATTTT

v_call: TRBV28
j_call: TRBJ2-7
clone_size: .
d_call: .
cdr3_aa: CASSLYPPGRGGYEQYF
cdr3_nt: TGTGCCAGCAGTTTATATCCCCCTGGGCGGGGAGGCTACGAGCAGTACTTC

v_call: TRBV24-1
j_call: TRBJ2-4
clone_size: .
d_call: .
cdr3_aa: CATSDLPRDLAKNIQYF
cdr3_nt: TGTGCCACCAGTGATTTGCCCAGGGACTTAGCCAAAAACATTCAGTACTTC